A single T cell receptor beta chain is shown here with its context. Its target is not known. Trimming shortened V by 10 bases and J by 0 bases, and 14 bases separated the two germline ends. This CDR3 region has 13 residues. In germline, CDR1 is SGDLS, CDR2 YYNGEE. This record comes from a study of cytomegalovirus exposure and HLA in healthy donors. Study background: From HLA-typed donors, an early data release held some 80 million unique TCRs. General study findings and limits: A later analysis found common viral pathogens apparently linked to several of the most significant clusters. In vitro confirmation showed a few CMV-associated chains to be CMV antigen specific.

Both 60 Vbeta primers and 13 Jbeta primers went into the PCR. This table comes from immunoSEQ multiplex PCR, and its TCRdb copy is limited to in-frame clones, with some not included. The data hold roughly 130,000 clones, with 60% to 80% observed a single time. The J gene is TRBJ2-7, the V gene TRBV9, with D uncertain. The TCR was taken from a man aged 18 to 29 in good health and CMV-seronegative. Sequencing input: PBMCs. The CDR3 sequence: CASGPQNSYEQYF. Here the CDR3 DNA reads TGTGCCTCTGGCCCGCAGAACTCCTACGAGCAGTACTTC.